The 10 T cell receptor beta chains below were found in one sample sequenced in a study of low-dose radiotherapy and immunotherapy resistance in tumors. Primers targeting TRAV and TRBV primed first-strand cDNA, covering alpha and beta chains. Amplification, which lasted around 22 PCR cycles, used a constant-region primer and V-primer adapter to amplify TCRs. TCRdb re-derived calls from the reads in MiXCR, one entry per CDR3 protein. The sample contains about 11,000 distinct CDR3 sequences, about 54% of which appear only once. The receptors here all came from a human donor with advanced metastatic prostate, ovarian, gallbladder or colorectal cancer (not recorded which). This table probably holds off-target reads from a library built for another chain.

The gene calls are TRBV15 and TRBJ2-1, with TRBD2 matching over 7 bases. V was clipped by 3 bases and J by 3 bases; unmatched bases: 11. Germline V gives CDR1 LNHNV, CDR2 YYDKDF (reference sequence). The CDR3 spans 17 residues. CDR3 in DNA: TGTGCCACCAGCAGGGAAATACTAGCGAACCACTACAATGAGCAGTTCTTC. Amino acids: CATSREILANHYNEQFF.

This chain links TRBV4-2 with TRBJ1-1; D is unclear. The CDR3 has 15 amino acids. Germline CDR1 and CDR2: LGHNA and YNFKEQ. V was shortened by 0 bases and J by 1 base, with 9 bases between the two germline ends. For the CDR3, the DNA is TGTGCCAGCAGCCAAGACCCAGGCGGGAACACTGAAGCTTTCTTT. Amino acids: CASSQDPGGNTEAFF.

V is TRBV18 and J is TRBJ2-6, with D unresolved. Deletions cut 5 bases from V and 1 base from J, with 24 bases between. This CDR3 has 20 residues. Germline loops: CDR1 KGHSH, CDR2 LQKENI. CDR3 in DNA: TGTGCCAGCTCAATGGCGGTTCTCACAGCCCTCTCGTCTGGGGCCAACGTCCTGACTTTC. This gives the protein CASSMAVLTALSSGANVLTF.

The gene calls are TRBV25-1 and TRBJ1-5; the D gene is possibly TRBD1 (5 bases). Trimming shortened V by 1 base and J by 0 bases, and 7 bases separated the two germline ends. Germline V lookup: CDR1 MGHDK, CDR2 SYGVNS. This CDR3 region has 15 residues. Here the CDR3 reads CASSEWGGSNQPQHF. The CDR3 nucleotides are TGTGCCAGCAGTGAATGGGGGGGTAGCAATCAGCCCCAGCATTTT.

The V and J genes are TRBV7-8 and TRBJ1-1; D is unresolved. V lost 5 bases to trimming and J lost 0 bases, with 7 bases between them. Germline CDR1 SGHVS, CDR2 FQNEAQ. The CDR3 contains 13 residues. As DNA, the CDR3 is TGTGCCAGCAGCCCGAACATGAACACTGAAGCTTTCTTT. Its protein is CASSPNMNTEAFF.

This clonotype was detected a few times. The CDR3 sequence: CASSVQAGQYEQYF. CDR3 sequence (DNA): TGTGCCAGCAGCGTACAAGCGGGACAGTACGAGCAGTACTTC. The V gene is TRBV9, the J gene TRBJ2-7; D possibly uses TRBD1 or TRBD2 (7 bases each). Germline CDR1 is SGDLS and CDR2 is YYNGEE. The CDR3 runs 14 residues. Trimming took 1 base from V and 4 from J, leaving 12 bases between them.

The rearrangement joins TRBV28 to TRBJ2-7, with a possible D match to TRBD1 (6 bases). Trimming left V 6 bases short and J 2 bases short, with 20 bases between. Germline CDR1 is MDHEN and CDR2 is SYDVKM. The CDR3 is 16 amino acids. This CDR3 reads CASSPSLGQLAYEQYF. CDR3 sequence (DNA): TGTGCCAGCAGCCCTTCCCTCGGACAGCTCGCCTACGAGCAGTACTTC.

The CDR3 protein is CASSQRDREVIEQFF. For the CDR3, the DNA is TGCGCCAGCAGCCAGCGGGACAGGGAGGTCATTGAGCAGTTCTTC. The gene calls are TRBV4-1 and TRBJ2-1, with TRBD1 matching over 9 bases. Germline trimming cut 3 bases from V and 9 bases from J; bases unmatched to any gene: 9. Per germline, CDR1 MGHRA and CDR2 YSYEKL. CDR3 size: 15 residues.

This clonotype was observed a few times. V is TRBV11-2 and J is TRBJ2-7, with 7 positions matching TRBD2. V shed 0 bases and J 3 bases; nucleotides not matched to a gene: 2. This CDR3 contains 14 residues. The germline gives CDR1 SGHAT, CDR2 FQNNGV. CDR3 in amino acids: CASSLELANYEQYF. In nucleotides, the CDR3 is TGTGCCAGCAGCTTAGAACTAGCGAACTACGAGCAGTACTTC.

This clonotype was seen more than once but under ten times. The chain uses TRBV5-1 and TRBJ2-7; TRBD1 aligns across 7 bases. Trimming took 0 bases from V and 3 from J; bases not matched to a gene: 6. Germline V gene lookup returns CDR1 SGHRS and CDR2 YFSETQ. The CDR3 covers 15 residues. This CDR3 is CASSLGGDRVYEQYF. CDR3 nucleotides: TGCGCCAGCAGCTTGGGGGGTGACAGGGTCTACGAGCAGTACTTC.